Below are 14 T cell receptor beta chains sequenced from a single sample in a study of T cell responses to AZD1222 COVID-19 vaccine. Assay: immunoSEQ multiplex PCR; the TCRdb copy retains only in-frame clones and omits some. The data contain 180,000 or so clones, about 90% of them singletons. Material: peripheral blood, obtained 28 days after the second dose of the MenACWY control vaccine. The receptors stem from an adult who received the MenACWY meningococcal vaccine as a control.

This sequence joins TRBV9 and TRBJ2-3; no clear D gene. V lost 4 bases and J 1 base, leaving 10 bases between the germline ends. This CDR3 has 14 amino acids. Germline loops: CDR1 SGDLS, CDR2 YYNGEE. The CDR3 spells CASSPSERTDTQYF. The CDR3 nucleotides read TGTGCCAGCAGCCCGTCGGAGCGCACAGATACGCAGTATTTT.

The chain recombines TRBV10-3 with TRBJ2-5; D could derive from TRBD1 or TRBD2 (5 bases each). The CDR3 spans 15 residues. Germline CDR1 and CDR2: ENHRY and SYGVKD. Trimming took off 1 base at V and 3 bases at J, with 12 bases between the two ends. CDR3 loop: CAISELGEREETQYF. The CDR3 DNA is TGTGCCATCAGTGAGTTAGGGGAGAGAGAAGAGACCCAGTACTTC.

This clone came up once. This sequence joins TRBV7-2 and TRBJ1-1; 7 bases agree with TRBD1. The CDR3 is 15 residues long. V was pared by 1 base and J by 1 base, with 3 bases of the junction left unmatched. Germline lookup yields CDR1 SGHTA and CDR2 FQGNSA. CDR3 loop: CASSLDRGGNTEAFF. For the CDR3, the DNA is TGTGCCAGCAGCTTAGACAGGGGTGGGAACACTGAAGCTTTCTTT. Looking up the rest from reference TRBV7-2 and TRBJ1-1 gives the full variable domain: GAGVSQSPSNKVTEKGKDVELRCDPISGHTALYWYRQSLGQGLEFLIYFQGNSAPDKSGLPSDRFSAERTGGSVSTLTIQRTQQEDSAVYLCASSLDRGGNTEAFFGQGTRLTVV.

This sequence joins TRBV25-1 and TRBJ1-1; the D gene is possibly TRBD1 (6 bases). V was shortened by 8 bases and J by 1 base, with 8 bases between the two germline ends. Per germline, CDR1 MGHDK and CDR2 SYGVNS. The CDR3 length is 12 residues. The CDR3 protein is CASQGGNTEAFF. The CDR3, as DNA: TGTGCCAGCCAAGGGGGGAACACTGAAGCTTTCTTT.

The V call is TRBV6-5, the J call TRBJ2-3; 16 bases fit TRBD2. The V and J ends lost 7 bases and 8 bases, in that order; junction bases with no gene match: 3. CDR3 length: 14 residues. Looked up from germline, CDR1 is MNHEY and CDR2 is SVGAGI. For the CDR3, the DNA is TGTGCCAGCAAGGGACTAGCGGGAGGGGGTACGCAGTATTTT. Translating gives CASKGLAGGGTQYF.

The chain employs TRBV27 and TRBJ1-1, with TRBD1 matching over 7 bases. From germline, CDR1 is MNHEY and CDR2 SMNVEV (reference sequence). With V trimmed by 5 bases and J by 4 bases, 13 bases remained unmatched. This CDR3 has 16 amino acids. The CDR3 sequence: CASSNDRVVWGTEAFF. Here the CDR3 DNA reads TGTGCCAGCAGTAACGACAGGGTAGTATGGGGCACTGAAGCTTTCTTT.

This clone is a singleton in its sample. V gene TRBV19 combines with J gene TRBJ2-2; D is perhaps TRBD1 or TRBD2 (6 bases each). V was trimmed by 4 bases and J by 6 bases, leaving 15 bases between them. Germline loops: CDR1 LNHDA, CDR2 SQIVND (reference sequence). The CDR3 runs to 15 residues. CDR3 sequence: CASSTFRGRPGELFF. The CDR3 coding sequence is TGTGCCAGTAGTACCTTCCGGGGGCGCCCCGGGGAGCTGTTTTTT. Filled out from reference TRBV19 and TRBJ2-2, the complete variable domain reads DGGITQSPKYLFRKEGQNVTLSCEQNLNHDAMYWYRQDPGQGLRLIYYSQIVNDFQKGDIAEGYSVSREKKESFPLTVTSAQKNPTAFYLCASSTFRGRPGELFFGEGSRLTVL.

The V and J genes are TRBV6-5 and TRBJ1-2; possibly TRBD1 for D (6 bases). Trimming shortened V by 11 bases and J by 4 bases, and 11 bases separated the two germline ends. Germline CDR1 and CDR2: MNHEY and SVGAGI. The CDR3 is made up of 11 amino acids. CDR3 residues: CAVGTPYGYTF. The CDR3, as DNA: TGTGCCGTCGGGACACCCTATGGCTACACCTTC.

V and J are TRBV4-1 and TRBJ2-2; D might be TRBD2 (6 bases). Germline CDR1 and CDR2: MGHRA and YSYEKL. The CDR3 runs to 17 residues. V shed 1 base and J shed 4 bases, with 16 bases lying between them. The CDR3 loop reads CASSQGSGGVGTGELFF. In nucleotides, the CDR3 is TGCGCCAGCAGCCAAGGTTCGGGCGGGGTCGGCACCGGGGAGCTGTTTTTT.

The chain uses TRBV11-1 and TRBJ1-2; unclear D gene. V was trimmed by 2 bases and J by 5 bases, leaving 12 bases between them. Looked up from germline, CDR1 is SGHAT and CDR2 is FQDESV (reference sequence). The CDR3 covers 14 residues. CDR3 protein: CASSLKVREYGYTF. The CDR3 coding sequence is TGTGCCAGCAGCTTAAAAGTGCGTGAATATGGCTACACCTTC.

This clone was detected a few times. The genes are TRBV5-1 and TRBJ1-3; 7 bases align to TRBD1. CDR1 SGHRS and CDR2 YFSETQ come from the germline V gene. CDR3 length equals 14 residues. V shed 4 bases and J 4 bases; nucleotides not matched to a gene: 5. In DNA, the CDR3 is TGCGCCAGCAGCGTCGGGACAGAAGGAAACACCATATATTTT. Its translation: CASSVGTEGNTIYF. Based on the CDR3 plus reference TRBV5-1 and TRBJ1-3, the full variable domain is KAGVTQTPRYLIKTRGQQVTLSCSPISGHRSVSWYQQTPGQGLQFLFEYFSETQRNKGNFPGRFSGRQFSNSRSEMNVSTLELGDSALYLCASSVGTEGNTIYFGEGSWLTVV.

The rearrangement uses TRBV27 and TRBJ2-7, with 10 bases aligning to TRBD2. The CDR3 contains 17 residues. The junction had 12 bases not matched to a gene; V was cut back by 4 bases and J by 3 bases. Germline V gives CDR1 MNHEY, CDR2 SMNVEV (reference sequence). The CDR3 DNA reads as TGTGCCAGCAGTTCTATACCCACTAGCGGGAAGCACTACGAGCAGTACTTC. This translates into CASSSIPTSGKHYEQYF.

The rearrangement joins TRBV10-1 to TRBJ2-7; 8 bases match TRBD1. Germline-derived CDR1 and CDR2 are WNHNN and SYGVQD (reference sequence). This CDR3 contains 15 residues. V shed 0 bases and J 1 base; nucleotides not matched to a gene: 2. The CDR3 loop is CASSESGTGSYEQYF. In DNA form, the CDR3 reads TGCGCCAGCAGTGAGTCGGGGACAGGTTCCTACGAGCAGTACTTC.

The CDR3 nucleotides read TGTGCCAGCAGTTTAGGGGTAGGGCAGAGCTACGAGCAGTACTTC. Residues: CASSLGVGQSYEQYF. The chain is built from TRBV28 and TRBJ2-7; no firm D call. Trimming shortened V by 2 bases and J by 3 bases, and 14 bases separated the two germline ends. Germline V lookup: CDR1 MDHEN, CDR2 SYDVKM. This CDR3 spans 15 amino acids.